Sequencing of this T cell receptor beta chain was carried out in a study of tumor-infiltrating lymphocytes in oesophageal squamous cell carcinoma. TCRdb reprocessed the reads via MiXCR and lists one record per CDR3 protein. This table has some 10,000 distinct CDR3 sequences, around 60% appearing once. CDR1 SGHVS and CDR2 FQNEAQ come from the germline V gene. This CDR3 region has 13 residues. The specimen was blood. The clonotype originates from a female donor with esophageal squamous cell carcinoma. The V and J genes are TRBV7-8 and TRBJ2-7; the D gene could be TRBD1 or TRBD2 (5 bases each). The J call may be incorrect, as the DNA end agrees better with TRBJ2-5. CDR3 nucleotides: TGTGCCAGCAGCCGGGACCTCCAAGAGACCCAGTACTTC. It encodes CASSRDLQETQYF.